What follows are 23 T cell receptor beta chains derived from one specimen sequenced in a study of cytomegalovirus exposure and HLA in healthy donors (dated by TCRdb to 2017 to 2019). Library construction relied on the immunoSEQ multiplex PCR assay. The multiplex PCR relied on a mix of 60 forward primers for TCR Vbeta segments and 13 reverse primers for TCR Jbeta segments. The immuneACCESS repertoire file appears here via TCRdb, limited to in-frame rearrangements. These files lack a portion of the clones; in checked studies, under half of the deficit traces to unresolved V genes, and the cause of the others is not known. The sample table shows about 120,000 clones, and around 77% are seen once. The ten top clones hold approximately 5.5% of the sample. The sequenced material came from PBMCs. All receptors derive from a man aged 18-30 years in good health and CMV-seropositive.

The chain combines TRBV28 with TRBJ1-1; D might be TRBD1 (5 bases). Trimming left V 4 bases short and J 3 bases short, with 18 bases between. The CDR3 length is 16 residues. Germline V gene sequence: CDR1 MDHEN, CDR2 SYDVKM. CDR3 coding DNA: TGTGCCAGCAGTTCTTCCCGACCGCTCAGGGACACTGAAGCTTTCTTT. Encoded protein: CASSSSRPLRDTEAFF.

This clone was found a few times. The rearrangement joins TRBV28 to TRBJ2-7; D may be TRBD1 (5 bases). Trimming pared 2 bases from V and 3 bases from J, leaving 8 bases between. This CDR3 has 13 residues. The V gene's germline CDR1 is MDHEN and CDR2 SYDVKM. This CDR3 is CASSLTGLYEQYF. The CDR3 DNA follows: TGTGCCAGCAGTTTAACAGGTCTCTACGAGCAGTACTTC.

This clone was found a few times. This chain joins TRBV7-8 and TRBJ2-1; no definite D call. The CDR3 extends over 13 amino acids. Germline assignment: CDR1 SGHVS and CDR2 FQNEAQ. V shed 3 bases and J shed 8 bases, with 11 bases lying between them. The DNA for the CDR3 is TGTGCCAGCAGCTTTGAGCGCGAGGATGAGCAGTTCTTC. Protein sequence: CASSFEREDEQFF.

The chain links TRBV9 to TRBJ2-3, with TRBD2 as a possible D gene (6 bases). CDR1 SGDLS and CDR2 YYNGEE come from the germline V gene. V dropped 9 bases and J dropped 0 bases, with 14 bases sitting between them. The CDR3 length is 14 residues. The CDR3 DNA reads as TGTGCCACAACCTCGGGAGATAGCACAGATACGCAGTATTTT. This translates into CATTSGDSTDTQYF.

The J gene is TRBJ1-1, the V gene TRBV7-8; D is uncertain. Germline-derived CDR1 and CDR2 are SGHVS and FQNEAQ. Trimming took 3 bases from V and 0 from J, leaving 5 bases between them. The CDR3 spans 13 residues. CDR3 coding DNA: TGTGCCAGCAGCTTTCGTCTGAACACTGAAGCTTTCTTT. Its translation: CASSFRLNTEAFF. The full variable domain, rest sourced from reference TRBV7-8 and TRBJ1-1, is GAGVSQSPRYKVAKRGQDVALRCDPISGHVSLFWYQQALGQGPEFLTYFQNEAQLDKSGLPSDRFFAERPEGSVSTLKIQRTQQEDSAVYLCASSFRLNTEAFFGQGTRLTVV.

The chain couples TRBV11-1 to TRBJ2-7; tentative D call: TRBD2 (6 bases). The CDR3 has 13 amino acids. Trimming took off 4 bases at V and 2 bases at J, with 9 bases between the two ends. CDR1 is SGHAT, CDR2 FQDESV, per germline (reference sequence). Written as DNA, the CDR3 is TGTGCCAGCAGCTCGGGCGGGGCCTACGAGCAGTACTTC. This codes for CASSSGGAYEQYF.

The gene calls are TRBV7-9 and TRBJ2-5, with 13 bases that match TRBD2. V was pared by 4 bases and J by 2 bases, with 4 bases of the junction left unmatched. This CDR3 is built from 16 residues. Germline V CDR1 and CDR2: SEHNR, FQNEAQ (reference sequence). CDR3 in DNA: TGTGCCAGCAGCTCAAGACTAGCGGGGGGTCAAGAGACCCAGTACTTC. Translation: CASSSRLAGGQETQYF.

The chain couples TRBV27 to TRBJ2-7, with 7 bases that match TRBD1. The germline gives CDR1 MNHEY, CDR2 SMNVEV (reference sequence). The CDR3 covers 14 residues. Unmatched junction bases numbered 7, after V lost 7 bases and J lost 1 base. This chain's CDR3 is CASKHRGFSYEQYF. CDR3 DNA: TGTGCCAGCAAACACAGGGGTTTTTCCTACGAGCAGTACTTC.

Only one count was recorded for this clone. This rearrangement joins TRBV14 to TRBJ1-1; D is possibly TRBD1 (5 bases). Per germline, CDR1 SGHDN and CDR2 FVKESK. CDR3 length: 14 amino acids. The ends were cut back, 3 bases at V and 10 bases at J, with 18 bases in the middle. The CDR3 DNA is TGTGCCAGCAGCCAGGATGCAGGGATTTCTTTAGCTTTCTTT. Protein product: CASSQDAGISLAFF.

This rearrangement joins TRBV30 to TRBJ1-2; D gene ambiguous. The CDR3 is 11 residues long. CDR1 GTSNPN and CDR2 SVGIG come from the germline V gene (reference sequence). Deletions cut 4 bases from V and 4 bases from J, with 7 bases between. CDR3 coding DNA: TGTGCCTGGACCGGGATCTATGGCTACACCTTC. Residues: CAWTGIYGYTF. Full variable domain (outside the CDR3, taken from reference TRBV30 and TRBJ1-2): SQTIHQWPATLVQPVGSPLSLECTVEGTSNPNLYWYRQAAGRGLQLLFYSVGIGQISSEVPQNLSASRPQDRQFILSSKKLLLSDSGFYLCAWTGIYGYTFGSGTRLTVV.

CDR3: CASSFTGGRETQYF. CDR3 nucleotides: TGTGCCAGCAGTTTCACAGGGGGCCGGGAGACCCAGTACTTC. The chain links TRBV28 to TRBJ2-5, with 9 bases fitting TRBD1. The germline V gene has CDR1 MDHEN and CDR2 SYDVKM. Trimming cost V 3 bases and J 5 bases; bases outside gene matches: 4. The CDR3 covers 14 residues.

This clone was seen a few times. J is TRBJ1-1 and V is TRBV6-1; 7 bases match TRBD1. J was trimmed by 10 bases and V by 0 bases; bases with no gene match: 5. The CDR3 has 13 amino acids. Germline V gene sequence: CDR1 MNHNS, CDR2 SASEGT. This CDR3 is CASSEAGGERAFF. CDR3 nucleotide sequence: TGTGCCAGCAGTGAAGCAGGGGGCGAGAGAGCTTTCTTT.

As for this clone: A junction end diverges from the germline sequence, so it may reflect a read error. V usage is TRBV7-7 and J usage is TRBJ2-3, with D possibly TRBD2 on 6 matching bases. The CDR3 runs 16 residues. Germline assignment: CDR1 SSHAT and CDR2 FNYEAQ (reference sequence). The CDR3 spells CASSRNSGSQGDTQYF. The CDR3 bases are TGTGCTAGCAGCCGTAACAGCGGGTCCCAGGGAGATACGCAGTATTTT. The full variable domain, its missing parts supplied by reference TRBV7-7 and TRBJ2-3, is GAGVSQSPRYKVTKRGQDVTLRCDPISSHATLYWYQQALGQGPEFLTYFNYEAQPDKSGLPSDRFSAERPEGSISTLTIQRTEQRDSAMYRCASSRNSGSQGDTQYFGPGTRLTVL.

The chain has TRBV6-1 and TRBJ1-1; D possibly corresponds to TRBD1 (5 bases). The germline V gene has CDR1 MNHNS and CDR2 SASEGT. V shed 6 bases and J shed 3 bases, with 11 bases lying between them. The CDR3 covers 13 residues. The CDR3 is CASRRRGDTEAFF. The DNA for the CDR3 is TGTGCCAGCAGGAGAAGGGGTGACACTGAAGCTTTCTTT.

The V and J genes are TRBV19 and TRBJ1-5; TRBD1 is a possible D gene (5 bases). V was shortened by 7 bases and J by 9 bases, with 19 bases between the two germline ends. Germline loops: CDR1 LNHDA, CDR2 SQIVND (reference sequence). The CDR3 has 14 residues. The CDR3 nucleotides are TGTGCCAGTAATATGGGCGGGGCAAGGGGGCCCCAGCATTTT. Encoded protein: CASNMGGARGPQHF.

CDR3 bases: TGCGCCAGCAGCTTGGAATCGTGGGCAGGGTCAGAGACCCAGTACTTC. Translating it yields CASSLESWAGSETQYF. V gene TRBV5-1 combines with J gene TRBJ2-5; perhaps TRBD1 as D (5 bases). Per germline, CDR1 SGHRS and CDR2 YFSETQ. Trimming took 0 bases from V and 4 from J, leaving 16 bases between them. CDR3 length equals 16 residues.

The genes are TRBV5-4 and TRBJ1-5; TRBD1 aligns across 9 bases. The ends lost 1 base at V and 0 bases at J; junction bases unmatched: 5. CDR1 and CDR2 from the germline V gene are SGHNT and YYREEE (reference sequence). The CDR3 runs 17 residues. The CDR3 DNA follows: TGTGCCAGCAGCTTGAGGGACAGGGAATTTAGCAATCAGCCCCAGCATTTT. This codes for CASSLRDREFSNQPQHF.

This clone was detected only a few times. The rearrangement uses TRBV7-9 and TRBJ1-2; a weak D match, TRBD1 (6 bases). The CDR3 sequence is 12 residues long. The V gene's germline CDR1 is SEHNR and CDR2 FQNEAQ (reference sequence). V gave up 6 bases and J gave up 7 bases, with 12 bases separating them. CDR3 sequence reads: CASRHQTGGYTF. CDR3 sequence (DNA): TGTGCCAGCAGGCATCAGACAGGTGGCTACACCTTC.

The chain recombines TRBV5-1 with TRBJ1-2; tentatively, D is TRBD1 (5 bases). V gave up 4 bases and J gave up 8 bases, with 9 bases separating them. The length of the CDR3 is 11 residues. Per the germline V gene, CDR1 is SGHRS and CDR2 is YFSETQ. CDR3 residues: CASSDQGGYTF. The CDR3 DNA reads as TGCGCCAGCAGCGACCAGGGAGGCTACACCTTC.

This chain connects TRBV7-9 to TRBJ2-3, with D tentatively TRBD1 (5 bases). This CDR3 is 14 amino acids long. The V and J ends lost 7 bases and 2 bases respectively, with 13 bases between them. Germline lookup yields CDR1 SEHNR and CDR2 FQNEAQ (reference sequence). CDR3 bases: TGTGCCAGCACCAGAAAGGGGATCACAGATACGCAGTATTTT. This translates into CASTRKGITDTQYF.

V usage is TRBV4-1 and J usage is TRBJ2-3, with TRBD2 matching 7 bases. V lost 4 bases and J lost 6; bases outside the gene matches: 13. This CDR3 is 16 amino acids long. The germline gives CDR1 MGHRA, CDR2 YSYEKL. CDR3 sequence reads: CASSPLGGGGRDTQYF. The CDR3 DNA sequence: TGCGCCAGCAGCCCCCTGGGGGGGGGTGGTCGGGATACGCAGTATTTT.

The CDR3: CASSVGLAGVEQFF. The CDR3 DNA sequence: TGTGCCAGCAGCGTAGGTCTAGCGGGAGTTGAGCAGTTCTTC. V is TRBV9 and J is TRBJ2-1; 10 bases map to TRBD2. V dropped 0 bases and J dropped 9; count of bases not matched to a gene: 3. Germline V gene sequence: CDR1 SGDLS, CDR2 YYNGEE. The CDR3 loop spans 14 amino acids. Combining the CDR3 with reference TRBV9 and TRBJ2-1 gives the whole variable domain DSGVTQTPKHLITATGQRVTLRCSPRSGDLSVYWYQQSLDQGLQFLIQYYNGEERAKGNILERFSAQQFPDLHSELNLSSLELGDSALYFCASSVGLAGVEQFFGPGTRLTVL.

Regarding this clone: One junction end does not reproduce the germline sequence, and a read error may be involved. V usage is TRBV7-8 and J usage is TRBJ1-1; unclear D gene. The CDR3 has 12 amino acids. The germline CDR1 and CDR2 sequences are SGHVS and FQNEAQ. CDR3 nucleotides: TGTGCCAGCAGCTTTGGGCCAATGACGGAAAACTTT. The encoded protein is CASSFGPMTENF. The full variable domain, rest sourced from reference TRBV7-8 and TRBJ1-1, is GAGVSQSPRYKVAKRGQDVALRCDPISGHVSLFWYQQALGQGPEFLTYFQNEAQLDKSGLPSDRFFAERPEGSVSTLKIQRTQQEDSAVYLCASSFGPMTENFGQGTRLTVV.